This T cell receptor (beta chain) stems from a study of T cell changes during pregnancy in multiple sclerosis. Assay used: immunoSEQ multiplex PCR; TCRdb lists only in-frame clones, some missing. The table lists 45,000 to 60,000 clones, about 92% of them singletons, with about 1.9% in the top ten. The CDR3 runs to 16 residues. Unmatched junction bases numbered 10, after V lost 0 bases and J lost 6 bases. CDR1 is LNHNV and CDR2 is YYDKDF in the germline V gene (reference sequence). This TCR came from a female donor with multiple sclerosis, enrolled in a pregnancy study. The rearrangement joins TRBV15 to TRBJ1-2; TRBD1 matches at 7 bases. The material sequenced was peripheral blood, taken in the second trimester of pregnancy. Here the CDR3 DNA reads TGTGCCACCAGCAGAGACCCCGCAGGGGGGTGGAATGGCTACACCTTC. This gives the protein CATSRDPAGGWNGYTF.